The clone carrying this T cell receptor beta chain was counted between two and nine times. This sample is part of a study of read filtering for tumor transcriptome and immune sequencing. The CDR3 totals 14 residues. Germline V lookup: CDR1 MNHEY, CDR2 SMNVEV (reference sequence). Trimming shortened V by 4 bases and J by 2 bases, and 10 bases separated the two germline ends. From about 0.4 ug of RNA, a library with molecular barcoded alpha/delta and beta/gamma adaptors was made. From the reads, TCRdb called clonotypes with MiXCR, one entry per CDR3 protein. The repertoire holds over 45,000 distinct CDR3 sequences, with roughly 19% as singletons. Sampling of bone marrow took place during active disease in every patient.

The sequence was obtained from a donor at least 40 years old with multiple myeloma. The V and J genes are TRBV27 and TRBJ2-3; TRBD1 might be the D (6 bases). Input material: a population of CD138-negative cells sorted from bone marrow. DNA of the CDR3: TGTGCCAGCAGTTACAGGGACCCCACAGATACGCAGTATTTT. Amino acid sequence: CASSYRDPTDTQYF.